This T cell receptor beta chain is drawn from a study of blood T cell repertoires in COVID-19. Study-level information: The origin of the acute and convalescent COVID-19 samples was the United States, Italy and Spain. From T cells, B-cell-depleted T cells, or PBMCs came the material, which was cDNA or gDNA.

This CDR3 spans 14 amino acids. V was shortened by 0 bases and J by 4 bases, with 9 bases between the two germline ends. Germline CDR1 reads MNHEY; CDR2 reads SMNVEV (reference sequence). As processed by the authors: Researchers report that nucleated cell counts were estimated from reference gene primer amplification. The protocol was immunoSEQ multiplex PCR, while the TCRdb copy is restricted to in-frame clones and leaves out a portion. The DNA gave D and trimming, while V, J and clone size come from that table. This sample has under 300,000 clones; roughly 87% occur once, and the top ten carry approximately 7.5%.

The sequenced sample was peripheral blood. This TCR came from a man aged 55 to 70 who had recovered from COVID-19. This chain uses TRBV27 with TRBJ1-1; a weak D match, TRBD1 (5 bases). CDR3 nucleotide sequence: TGTGCCAGCAGTTTATCGCTCGGGGGCACTGAAGCTTTCTTT. Amino acid sequence: CASSLSLGGTEAFF.